Listed below are T cell receptor beta chains from one sample, sequenced in a study of blood T cell repertoires in COVID-19. Repertoires were generated with immunoSEQ multiplex PCR, while TCRdb's copy carries only in-frame clones and drops some. This table holds tens of thousands of clones, approximately 80% found once. The material sequenced was peripheral blood. The receptors were sampled from an older man with acute or convalescent COVID-19. Both conserved end residues are part of each CDR3. D genes are given only for firm matches. Size is omitted from some rows. Given values are once, few, many or a class for expanded clones.

j_gene | v_gene | abundance | d_gene | CDR3aa | CDR3nt
TRBJ2-5 | TRBV5-6 | - | - | CASKRTVQETQYF | TGTGCCAGCAAGAGGACAGTTCAAGAGACCCAGTACTTC
TRBJ2-1 | TRBV7-3 | few | TRBD2 | CASSQAGGFYNEQFF | TGTGCCAGCAGCCAAGCGGGGGGATTCTACAATGAGCAGTTCTTC
TRBJ2-5 | TRBV5-1 | - | TRBD2 | CASSLGGVGGGETQYF | TGCGCCAGCAGCCTGGGAGGGGTCGGGGGTGGAGAGACCCAGTACTTC
TRBJ1-5 | TRBV14 | - | TRBD1 | CASSDRGNQPQHF | TGTGCCAGCAGCGACAGGGGTAATCAGCCCCAGCATTTT
TRBJ2-3 | TRBV19 | - | TRBD2 | CASSIDPAGGQTSTDTQYF | TGTGCCAGTAGTATAGATCCAGCGGGGGGGCAAACTAGCACAGATACGCAGTATTTT
TRBJ1-2 | TRBV5-1 | - | TRBD1 | CASSLGTGGSGYTF | TGCGCCAGCAGCTTGGGAACAGGGGGCAGCGGCTACACCTTC
TRBJ1-1 | TRBV19 | - | - | CASSIPARADLDTEAFF | TGTGCCAGTAGTATCCCCGCCCGTGCCGACTTGGACACTGAAGCTTTCTTT
TRBJ2-1 | TRBV27 | - | TRBD2 | CASSPGLAFINEQFF | TGTGCCAGCAGTCCGGGACTAGCGTTTATCAACGAGCAGTTCTTC
TRBJ2-7 | TRBV19 | - | TRBD1 | CASTHGQGNEQYF | TGTGCCAGTACCCACGGACAGGGCAACGAGCAGTACTTC
TRBJ2-1 | TRBV4-2 | - | TRBD2 | CASSQPSGSDPHEQFF | TGTGCCAGCAGCCAGCCTAGCGGGAGTGATCCTCATGAGCAGTTCTTC
TRBJ1-2 | TRBV27 | - | TRBD1 | CASSTDRDRSNYGYTF | TGTGCCAGCAGTACGGACAGGGACAGGTCTAACTATGGCTACACCTTC
TRBJ2-7 | TRBV12-3/TRBV12-4 | - | - | CASSLQVYEQYF | TGTGCCAGCAGCCTACAGGTCTACGAGCAGTACTTC
TRBJ2-7 | TRBV9 | - | - | CASGREDRGSTAEQYF | TGTGCCAGCGGGAGGGAAGACAGGGGAAGTACGGCCGAGCAGTACTTC
TRBJ2-1 | TRBV11-3 | - | TRBD2 | CASSGEGRNEQFF | TGTGCCAGCAGCGGGGAGGGGAGGAATGAGCAGTTCTTC
TRBJ2-2 | TRBV7-2 | - | - | CASSLLGPLTGELFF | TGTGCCAGCAGCTTATTGGGCCCCCTCACCGGGGAGCTGTTTTTT
TRBJ1-1 | TRBV7-2 | - | - | CASSLMAVNTEAFF | TGTGCCAGCAGCTTAATGGCGGTGAACACTGAAGCTTTCTTT
TRBJ1-2 | TRBV5-1 | - | TRBD1 | CASSPGQGHGYTF | TGCGCCAGCAGCCCGGGACAGGGTCATGGCTACACCTTC
TRBJ1-1 | TRBV28 | - | - | CASKGQKNTEAFF | TGTGCCAGCAAAGGACAGAAGAACACTGAAGCTTTCTTT
TRBJ1-2 | TRBV28 | few | - | CASSFTGSRTGYTF | TGTGCCAGCAGTTTTACCGGGTCTCGAACAGGCTACACCTTC
TRBJ2-2 | TRBV30 | - | TRBD1 | CASTVGQGFTGELFF | TGTGCGTCCACAGTGGGACAGGGGTTCACCGGGGAGCTGTTTTTT
TRBJ1-2 | TRBV27 | many | - | CASSLSPRELYGYTF | TGTGCCAGCAGTTTGTCCCCCAGGGAACTATATGGCTACACCTTC
TRBJ2-2 | TRBV20-1 | - | TRBD2 | CSASYLGLAGGSTGELFF | TGCAGTGCTAGTTATCTAGGACTAGCGGGAGGGTCTACCGGGGAGCTGTTTTTT
TRBJ1-5 | TRBV2 | once | - | CASSEGTRGQPQHF | TGTGCCAGCAGTGAAGGGACCAGGGGTCAGCCCCAGCATTTT
TRBJ2-3 | TRBV5-1 | - | TRBD1 | CASSPRTGVTDTQYF | TGCGCCAGCAGCCCAAGGACAGGGGTCACAGATACGCAGTATTTT
TRBJ2-7 | TRBV27 | - | - | CASSSMSGLSSYEQYF | TGTGCCAGCAGTTCTATGAGCGGGCTCAGCTCCTACGAGCAGTACTTC
TRBJ2-2 | TRBV5-1 | many | TRBD1 | CASGRTGSTGELFF | TGCGCCAGCGGCAGGACAGGGAGCACCGGGGAGCTGTTTTTT
TRBJ2-2 | TRBV3-1/TRBV3-2 | - | - | CASSQQSGGELFF | TGTGCCAGCAGCCAACAATCAGGCGGGGAGCTGTTTTTT
TRBJ2-2 | TRBV4-1 | - | - | CASSQPRPLTGELFF | TGCGCCAGCAGCCAACCTAGACCCCTCACCGGGGAGCTGTTTTTT